A single sample is the source of the 31 T cell receptor beta chains below, sequenced in a study of blood T cell repertoires in COVID-19 (dated by TCRdb to the early 2020s). Libraries were made using the immunoSEQ multiplex PCR assay. Imported from immuneACCESS, the table was reduced by TCRdb to in-frame sequences with V and J called. These copies leave out some clones; in studies compared against another copy, an unresolved V gene accounts for under half, and the cause of the remainder is not known. The sample includes approximately 110,000 clones, with approximately 85% observed a single time. The ten largest clones add up to 2.1% of the sample. Sequencing was performed on peripheral blood. The receptor source for this set is a human donor in a cohort sampled during active COVID-19.

The rearrangement links TRBV6-2 or TRBV6-3 to TRBJ2-5; 11 nucleotides align to TRBD2. In germline, CDR1 is MNHEY, CDR2 SVGEGT. J gave up 4 bases and V 6 bases, and 10 bases lay outside the gene matches. The CDR3 is 16 residues long. This chain's CDR3 is CASSPKTSGAGETQYF. The CDR3 DNA reads TGTGCCAGCAGCCCGAAGACTAGCGGGGCAGGAGAGACCCAGTACTTC.

The CDR3 DNA reads as TGCGCCAGCAGCTTGCTAGGGGGCGGCAATCAGCCCCAGCATTTT. It translates to CASSLLGGGNQPQHF. This sequence joins TRBV5-1 and TRBJ1-5; 7 bases line up with TRBD1. This CDR3 comprises 15 residues. The trim removed 1 base at V and 2 bases at J, leaving 3 bases unmatched. CDR1 SGHRS and CDR2 YFSETQ come from the germline V gene.

The chain carries TRBV14 and TRBJ1-6, with D unresolved. The length of the CDR3 is 15 residues. The germline V and J ends were trimmed by 2 bases and 5 bases, with 10 bases remaining between them. CDR1 is SGHDN and CDR2 is FVKESK in the germline V gene. The CDR3: CASSQWAGNNSPLHF. The DNA of the CDR3 is TGTGCCAGCAGCCAATGGGCTGGTAATAATTCACCCCTCCACTTT.

This clone was counted at least ten times. The rearrangement uses TRBV28 and TRBJ1-5, with D possibly being TRBD1 (5 bases). The germline V gene encodes CDR1 MDHEN and CDR2 SYDVKM. The CDR3 has 16 amino acids. Trimming stripped 6 bases from V and 0 bases from J, with 15 bases between. The CDR3 bases are TGTGCCAGCAGGTCGCAGGGCAGCCCTAGCAATCAGCCCCAGCATTTT. Translated: CASRSQGSPSNQPQHF.

The rearrangement joins TRBV29-1 to TRBJ2-3; 9 nucleotides line up with TRBD2. Trimming removed 4 bases from V and 1 base from J; junction bases left unmatched: 6. Looked up from germline, CDR1 is SQVTM and CDR2 is ANQGSEA. This CDR3 region has 15 residues. The CDR3 region has the DNA TGCAGCGTTGTGAGGACTAGCGTCCGCACAGATACGCAGTATTTT. Translating it yields CSVVRTSVRTDTQYF.

The rearrangement uses TRBV29-1 and TRBJ1-1, with 7 bases fitting TRBD1. This CDR3 contains 18 residues. Germline CDR1 SQVTM, CDR2 ANQGSEA. V gave up 6 bases and J gave up 0 bases; unmatched junction bases: 19. CDR3 in DNA: TGCAGCGTAGCTAACCCGGGACAGATGATAAAGATGAACACTGAAGCTTTCTTT. Its protein product is CSVANPGQMIKMNTEAFF.

CDR3 bases: TGTGCCAGCAGTAGGGGCTGGAACTACGAGCAGTACTTC. This codes for CASSRGWNYEQYF. The chain is built from TRBV27 and TRBJ2-7; possible D gene TRBD1, 5 bases. Trimming removed 5 bases from V and 3 bases from J, with 11 bases in between. Germline-derived CDR1 and CDR2 are MNHEY and SMNVEV (reference sequence). The CDR3 is 13 residues long.

The genes are TRBV7-8 and TRBJ1-5, with a possible D match to TRBD1 (5 bases). Germline loops: CDR1 SGHVS, CDR2 FQNEAQ. The CDR3 consists of 15 residues. V was trimmed by 5 bases and J by 4 bases, leaving 15 bases between them. The CDR3 protein is CASSPVLGGNQPQHF. The CDR3 DNA reads TGTGCCAGCAGCCCAGTGTTGGGGGGGAATCAGCCCCAGCATTTT. Full variable domain (remainder filled in from reference TRBV7-8 and TRBJ1-5): GAGVSQSPRYKVAKRGQDVALRCDPISGHVSLFWYQQALGQGPEFLTYFQNEAQLDKSGLPSDRFFAERPEGSVSTLKIQRTQQEDSAVYLCASSPVLGGNQPQHFGDGTRLSIL.

The chain links TRBV28 to TRBJ1-1, with D possibly being TRBD1 (6 bases). Trimming shortened V by 4 bases and J by 3 bases, and 12 bases separated the two germline ends. The germline gives CDR1 MDHEN, CDR2 SYDVKM. The CDR3 loop spans 14 amino acids. The CDR3 nucleotides are TGTGCCAGCAGTTGGGGGGGCGTCTACACTGAAGCTTTCTTT. Encoded protein: CASSWGGVYTEAFF.

This clone was seen more than once but under ten times. The chain couples TRBV10-1 to TRBJ1-1; 8 bases are a match to TRBD1. The V segment lost 8 bases and the J segment 5 bases; nucleotides outside the gene matches: 19. The CDR3 contains 17 residues. The V gene's germline CDR1 is WNHNN and CDR2 SYGVQD (reference sequence). CDR3 in amino acids: CASDRRRRRQGKTEAFF. CDR3 DNA sequence: TGCGCCAGCGATCGGAGACGTCGCCGACAGGGGAAGACTGAAGCTTTCTTT.

This chain links TRBV6-5 with TRBJ1-2; D unclear. Germline CDR1 reads MNHEY; CDR2 reads SVGAGI. The germline V and J ends were trimmed by 10 bases and 1 base, with 7 bases remaining between them. This CDR3 has 11 amino acids. CDR3 sequence (DNA): TGTGCCACCGGGATTAACTATGGCTACACCTTC. Encoded protein: CATGINYGYTF.

The genes are TRBV30 and TRBJ1-2, with D possibly matching TRBD1 (6 bases). This CDR3 has 15 amino acids. V lost 2 bases and J 4 bases, leaving 17 bases between the germline ends. Germline loops: CDR1 GTSNPN, CDR2 SVGIG (reference sequence). CDR3 protein: CAWSRNQGSTYGYTF. The CDR3 nucleotides read TGTGCCTGGAGTCGGAATCAGGGGTCAACCTATGGCTACACCTTC.

The chain links TRBV4-3 to TRBJ1-2; 11 bases map to TRBD1. The V segment lost 5 bases and the J segment 8 bases; nucleotides outside the gene matches: 13. The germline V gene encodes CDR1 LGHNA and CDR2 YSLEER. The CDR3 loop spans 16 amino acids. The CDR3, as DNA: TGCGCCAGCAGCGAAGGGACAGGGGGGACAACGAGCGGCTACACCTTC. Amino acid sequence: CASSEGTGGTTSGYTF.

This chain links TRBV7-2 with TRBJ2-1; a possible D gene is TRBD2 (6 bases). The V and J ends lost 8 bases and 0 bases respectively, with 17 bases between them. The length of the CDR3 is 16 residues. Germline CDR1 reads SGHTA; CDR2 reads FQGNSA. DNA of the CDR3: TGTGCCAGCCGAGGGGACTTCGCGAGCTCCTACAATGAGCAGTTCTTC. Its protein is CASRGDFASSYNEQFF.

The V and J genes are TRBV18 and TRBJ1-1; TRBD1 matches 8 bases. This CDR3 region has 17 residues. Germline V gives CDR1 KGHSH, CDR2 LQKENI. V was clipped by 6 bases and J by 6 bases; unmatched bases: 18. CDR3 nucleotides: TGTGCCAGCTCCCCCCGAAGTCCAGGGGGCGAAATAGCTGAAGCTTTCTTT. This gives the protein CASSPRSPGGEIAEAFF. The variable domain in full, completed from reference TRBV18 and TRBJ1-1, reads NAGVMQNPRHLVRRRGQEARLRCSPMKGHSHVYWYRQLPEEGLKFMVYLQKENIIDESGMPKERFSAEFPKEGPSILRIQQVVRGDSAAYFCASSPRSPGGEIAEAFFGQGTRLTVV.

The chain recombines TRBV7-5 with TRBJ2-2; TRBD2 reflects the table's D call only, with no check against the DNA. TRBV7-5 is a listed pseudogene. This CDR3 comprises 19 residues. In DNA, the CDR3 is TGTGCCAGAAGCATTTCAGGGACTAGCGGGTTCGCGAACACCGGGGAGCTGTTTTTT. This gives the protein CARSISGTSGFANTGELFF.

V usage is TRBV11-2 and J usage is TRBJ2-2; 15 positions match TRBD2. J lost 5 bases, V lost 5 bases, and 6 bases had no gene match. The CDR3 runs to 17 residues. CDR1 is SGHAT, CDR2 FQNNGV, per germline. CDR3 coding DNA: TGTGCCAGCAGCCCCAGAGGGACTAGCGGGGGGACCGGGGAGCTGTTTTTT. Translating gives CASSPRGTSGGTGELFF.

The genes are TRBV6-5 and TRBJ1-2; D is uncertain. Trimming pared 2 bases from V and 8 bases from J, leaving 18 bases between. Germline CDR1 MNHEY, CDR2 SVGAGI. The CDR3 has 15 amino acids. CDR3 DNA: TGTGCCAGCAGTTACGAGGGCTTAACTCTGGCCGGCTACACCTTC. This translates into CASSYEGLTLAGYTF.

The CDR3 DNA reads as TGTGCCATCAGTTTACAGGGGGCGGGAAATAATTCACCCCTCCACTTT. Protein product: CAISLQGAGNNSPLHF. The V call is TRBV10-3, the J call TRBJ1-6; TRBD1 agrees at 9 bases. This CDR3 has 16 residues. J was trimmed by 5 bases and V by 5 bases; bases with no gene match: 7. The V gene's germline CDR1 is ENHRY and CDR2 SYGVKD.

This clone was seen a few times. This sequence joins TRBV4-2 and TRBJ1-5; no firm D call. Germline V gene data show CDR1 as LGHNA and CDR2 as YNFKEQ. This CDR3 has 16 amino acids. The V end was cut by 0 bases, the J end by 0 bases, with 9 bases between. The CDR3 coding sequence is TGTGCCAGCAGCCAAGATAATAGCTATAGCAATCAGCCCCAGCATTTT. Protein sequence: CASSQDNSYSNQPQHF.

This chain uses TRBV7-9 with TRBJ1-2, with TRBD1 as a possible D gene (6 bases). Trimming took off 2 bases at V and 4 bases at J, with 11 bases between the two ends. Per the germline V gene, CDR1 is SEHNR and CDR2 is FQNEAQ (reference sequence). CDR3 size: 14 residues. The CDR3 sequence: CASSLITQGYGYTF. The CDR3 DNA sequence: TGTGCCAGCAGCTTAATTACACAGGGCTATGGCTACACCTTC.

This chain uses TRBV19 with TRBJ1-3; no clear D. V was trimmed by 9 bases and J by 8 bases, leaving 23 bases between them. Per germline, CDR1 LNHDA and CDR2 SQIVND (reference sequence). The CDR3 loop spans 15 amino acids. This CDR3 is CASQSAGGGGYTIYF. As DNA, the CDR3 is TGTGCCAGCCAGTCCGCCGGCGGCGGCGGATACACCATATATTTT.

V usage is TRBV30 and J usage is TRBJ1-1; D uncertain. The CDR3 spans 14 residues. The V end was cut by 2 bases, the J end by 3 bases, with 13 bases between. The germline CDR1 and CDR2 sequences are GTSNPN and SVGIG (reference sequence). The CDR3, as DNA: TGTGCCTGGAGTCGACCGAGGGTGGACACTGAAGCTTTCTTT. Its translation is CAWSRPRVDTEAFF.

This chain connects TRBV5-1 to TRBJ1-2; 8 bases map to TRBD1. The germline V gene encodes CDR1 SGHRS and CDR2 YFSETQ. Trimming at V came to 4 bases and at J to 1 base, leaving 3 bases not matched to a gene. This CDR3 is 14 amino acids long. The CDR3 DNA reads TGCGCCAGCAGCCCGACAGGGGATAACTATGGCTACACCTTC. Its protein product is CASSPTGDNYGYTF.

The rearrangement joins TRBV5-1 to TRBJ2-3; the D gene is possibly TRBD2 (7 bases). CDR1 is SGHRS and CDR2 is YFSETQ in the germline V gene. V lost 4 bases and J lost 4, with 16 bases in between. The CDR3 consists of 15 residues. The CDR3 DNA reads as TGCGCCAGCAGCAGGGACGGGGGGCCCGCAGATACGCAGTATTTT. Protein product: CASSRDGGPADTQYF.

The V call is TRBV28, the J call TRBJ1-2, with D possibly TRBD1 on 5 matching bases. V lost 5 bases and J 5 bases, leaving 12 bases between the germline ends. The CDR3 sequence is 13 residues long. The germline gives CDR1 MDHEN, CDR2 SYDVKM. The CDR3 protein is CASSPGAGYGYTF. For the CDR3, the DNA is TGTGCCAGCAGTCCTGGGGCAGGGTATGGCTACACCTTC.

V is TRBV13 and J is TRBJ2-7, with TRBD1 matching 10 bases. The germline CDR1 and CDR2 sequences are PRHDT and FYEKMQ (reference sequence). The ends lost 5 bases at V and 6 bases at J; junction bases unmatched: 4. CDR3 length: 13 residues. The CDR3 DNA follows: TGTGCCAGCAGCCCCGGACAGGGGGTCGAGCAGTACTTC. This sequence encodes CASSPGQGVEQYF.

V and J are TRBV30 and TRBJ2-2, with D tentatively TRBD1 (5 bases). Germline values: CDR1 GTSNPN, CDR2 SVGIG (reference sequence). This CDR3 is 14 amino acids long. V gave up 2 bases and J gave up 2 bases, with 9 bases separating them. The CDR3 reads CAWSRQGNTGELFF. The CDR3 DNA reads as TGTGCCTGGAGTAGGCAGGGAAACACCGGGGAGCTGTTTTTT.

The rearrangement links TRBV11-1 to TRBJ2-7; 9 bases fit TRBD2. CDR1 SGHAT and CDR2 FQDESV come from the germline V gene (reference sequence). The CDR3 consists of 16 residues. Trimming removed 5 bases from V and 7 bases from J; junction bases left unmatched: 15. CDR3 sequence reads: CASSPQSLAGSDEQYF. Here the CDR3 DNA reads TGTGCCAGCAGCCCACAATCGCTAGCGGGGTCGGATGAGCAGTACTTC.

The chain links TRBV5-1 to TRBJ1-2; possibly TRBD1 for D (5 bases). Deletions cut 6 bases from V and 4 bases from J, with 16 bases between. The CDR3 is 14 amino acids. Germline V gene sequence: CDR1 SGHRS, CDR2 YFSETQ. The CDR3 DNA reads TGCGCCAGCACCCTTGCGGCAGGGTCCTATGGCTACACCTTC. Encoded protein: CASTLAAGSYGYTF. The full variable domain, rest sourced from reference TRBV5-1 and TRBJ1-2, is KAGVTQTPRYLIKTRGQQVTLSCSPISGHRSVSWYQQTPGQGLQFLFEYFSETQRNKGNFPGRFSGRQFSNSRSEMNVSTLELGDSALYLCASTLAAGSYGYTFGSGTRLTVV.

In this sample, this clone turned up once. J is TRBJ1-1 and V is TRBV15; D possibly corresponds to TRBD1 (5 bases). V lost 0 bases and J 4 bases, leaving 12 bases between the germline ends. The CDR3 is 15 residues long. Germline V CDR1 and CDR2: LNHNV, YYDKDF (reference sequence). CDR3 sequence (DNA): TGTGCCACCAGCAGAGATCTAGCCGGGGGCACTGAAGCTTTCTTT. Amino acid sequence: CATSRDLAGGTEAFF.